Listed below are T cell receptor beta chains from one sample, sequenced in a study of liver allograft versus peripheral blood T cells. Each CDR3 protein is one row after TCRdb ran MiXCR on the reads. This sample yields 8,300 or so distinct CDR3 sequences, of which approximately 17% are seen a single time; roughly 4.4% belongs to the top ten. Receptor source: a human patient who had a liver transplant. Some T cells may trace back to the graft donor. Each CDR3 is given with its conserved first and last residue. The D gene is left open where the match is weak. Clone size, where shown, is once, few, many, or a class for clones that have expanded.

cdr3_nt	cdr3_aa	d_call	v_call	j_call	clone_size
TGTGCCAGCAGTTTCTTGGGGTTGGGACTAGCGGGGAGTGAGACCCAGTACTTC	CASSFLGLGLAGSETQYF	TRBD2	TRBV12-3/TRBV12-4	TRBJ2-5	.
TGCAGTGCTGAAGGGTCGAGTGGGAGGCCCCCCTCAGATACGCAGTATTTT	CSAEGSSGRPPSDTQYF	.	TRBV20-1	TRBJ2-3	.
TGTGCCAGCAGTTACTCGACTCCGGGAGAAGAGACCCAGTACTTC	CASSYSTPGEETQYF	.	TRBV6-6	TRBJ2-5	many
TGTGCCAGTGACGAAGGCCCATTTTATAATTCACCCCTCCACTTT	CASDEGPFYNSPLHF	.	TRBV19	TRBJ1-6	medium-sized
TGTGCCAGCAGTCCGACTAGCGGGGGGGCCCTTTGGGATACGCAGTATTTT	CASSPTSGGALWDTQYF	TRBD2	TRBV28	TRBJ2-3	.
TGTGCCAGCAGCAAGGATCTCAATGAGCAGTTCTTC	CASSKDLNEQFF	.	TRBV9	TRBJ2-1	once
TGTGCCAGCAGTTTTAAACTAGCGGGAACATACGAGCAGTACTTC	CASSFKLAGTYEQYF	TRBD2	TRBV27	TRBJ2-7	medium-sized
TGTGCCAGCAGTTTGTTTCCAGGTGAAAAACTGTTTTTT	CASSLFPGEKLFF	.	TRBV28	TRBJ1-4	few
TGTGCCAGCAGCGTAGTGTGGCAGGATCATCACGAGCAGTACTTC	CASSVVWQDHHEQYF	.	TRBV9	TRBJ2-7	.
TGTGCCATCAGTGAAGGACCGAGACAGCCCCAGCATTTT	CAISEGPRQPQHF	.	TRBV10-3	TRBJ1-5	medium-sized
TGTGCCAGTAGTATCCTATCGATTCAGGGGGATACGCAGTATTTT	CASSILSIQGDTQYF	.	TRBV19	TRBJ2-3	few
TGCAGCCCCGGGAGGGGCTACACCTTC	CSPGRGYTF	.	TRBV20-1	TRBJ1-2	few
TGTGCCAGCAGCTTTGGACAGCCTCTCTATGGCTACACCTTC	CASSFGQPLYGYTF	.	TRBV3-1	TRBJ1-2	.
TGTGCCATCAGTCTAGCGGGAAGCGGGTACGAGCAGTACTTC	CAISLAGSGYEQYF	TRBD2	TRBV10-3	TRBJ2-7	medium-sized
TGTGCCGGACACCGGAGAGGGGGCGGTAACTATGGCTACACCTTC	CAGHRRGGGNYGYTF	TRBD1	TRBV6-1	TRBJ1-2	medium-sized
TGTGCCAGCAGCTTGGCCCCGGACTCACCCCTCCACTTT	CASSLAPDSPLHF	.	TRBV5-6	TRBJ1-6	.
TGTGCCACCAGTAGCAGACGTGGGGCAGATACGCAGTATTTT	CATSSRRGADTQYF	.	TRBV24-1	TRBJ2-3	medium-sized
TGCAGTGCTCCGGGGGGCCCACCCACAGATACGCAGTATTTT	CSAPGGPPTDTQYF	.	TRBV20-1	TRBJ2-3	few
TGTGCCAGCACACTTAAAGCTAACTATGGCTACACCTTC	CASTLKANYGYTF	.	TRBV6-6	TRBJ1-2	medium-sized
TGCAGCGTTGAGGGCAGGGGGCTTCCAGATACGCAGTATTTT	CSVEGRGLPDTQYF	TRBD1	TRBV29-1	TRBJ2-3	medium-sized
TGTGCCATCAGCGCAGGGGTAGGGCAGCCCCAGCATTTT	CAISAGVGQPQHF	.	TRBV10-3	TRBJ1-5	medium-sized
TGCAGTGCTAGAGATAGGAGGCGGCAAGGGACACTCATACCCGACTTGCCCCAGCATTTT	CSARDRRRQGTLIPDLPQHF	.	TRBV20-1	TRBJ1-5	few
TGTGCCACCAGTGATTTGGGGGCTATAACCTCTGGGGCCAACGTCCTGACTTTC	CATSDLGAITSGANVLTF	.	TRBV24-1	TRBJ2-6	.
TGCAGTGCCAACCGGGGGTTAGCGGGAGTCTCCTACGAGCAGTACTTC	CSANRGLAGVSYEQYF	TRBD2	TRBV20-1	TRBJ2-7	few
TGTGCCAGCAGTGACCGACACAGGGTTAACTATGGCTACACCTTC	CASSDRHRVNYGYTF	.	TRBV25-1	TRBJ1-2	few
TGCAGTGCTCACCTGGTCGGGAGCTCCTACGAGCAGTACTTC	CSAHLVGSSYEQYF	.	TRBV20-1	TRBJ2-7	.
TGTGCCATCAGTGGGGACAGGGATACGCAGTATTTT	CAISGDRDTQYF	TRBD1	TRBV10-3	TRBJ2-3	medium-sized
TGCAGTGCAAGACAGGGACTTTCCTACGAGCAGTACTTC	CSARQGLSYEQYF	.	TRBV20-1	TRBJ2-7	.